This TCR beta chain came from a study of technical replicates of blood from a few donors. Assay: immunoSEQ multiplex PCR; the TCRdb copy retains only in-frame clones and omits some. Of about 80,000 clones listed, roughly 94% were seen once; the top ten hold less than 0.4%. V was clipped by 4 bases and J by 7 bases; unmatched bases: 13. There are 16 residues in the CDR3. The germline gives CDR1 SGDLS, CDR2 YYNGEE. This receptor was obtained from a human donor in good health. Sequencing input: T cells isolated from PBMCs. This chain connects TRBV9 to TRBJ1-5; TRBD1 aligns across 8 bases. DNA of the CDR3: TGTGCCAGCAGCAACTCCGAGGACAGGGCCGGACAGCCCCAGCATTTT. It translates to CASSNSEDRAGQPQHF. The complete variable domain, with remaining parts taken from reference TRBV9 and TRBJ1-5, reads DSGVTQTPKHLITATGQRVTLRCSPRSGDLSVYWYQQSLDQGLQFLIQYYNGEERAKGNILERFSAQQFPDLHSELNLSSLELGDSALYFCASSNSEDRAGQPQHFGDGTRLSIL.